These 5 T cell receptor beta chains were sequenced from one sample in a study of blood T cells in healthy people across ages. Primed by a sample-barcoded 5' primer and a J-beta primer mix, a second PCR proceeded for about 6 to 12 cycles. TCRdb analysed the 5' RACE reads with MiXCR anew, one entry per CDR3 protein. The repertoire holds about 570,000 distinct CDR3 sequences, with approximately 27% as singletons. Sequencing input: blood. These receptors came from a woman aged 70-85 years in good health.

The J gene is TRBJ1-1, the V gene TRBV20-1; D not certain. From germline, CDR1 is DFQATT and CDR2 SNEGSKA (reference sequence). The CDR3 sequence is 13 residues long. The V and J ends lost 5 bases and 3 bases respectively, with 13 bases between them. The CDR3 nucleotides read TGCAGTGCTTCCGGAGACACGGACACTGAAGCTTTCTTT. It yields the protein CSASGDTDTEAFF.

At least ten counts were recorded for this clonotype. The chain is built from TRBV12-3 or TRBV12-4 and TRBJ2-5; possible D gene TRBD2, 6 bases. V lost 0 bases, J lost 3 bases, and 8 bases lay in between. The CDR3 is made up of 14 amino acids. The CDR3 bases are TGTGCCAGCAGTTTAGCTAGACTAGAAGAGACCCAGTACTTC. Translating it yields CASSLARLEETQYF.

The chain is built from TRBV10-3 and TRBJ1-1; 11 bases are shared with TRBD1. The CDR3 has 17 amino acids. V shed 3 bases and J 5 bases; nucleotides not matched to a gene: 11. Germline CDR1 reads ENHRY; CDR2 reads SYGVKD. In DNA form, the CDR3 reads TGTGCCATCAGTGAAAAGGCCATGGGACAGGGGGGGACTGAAGCTTTCTTT. Its protein product is CAISEKAMGQGGTEAFF.

The CDR3 is CASSPYENTEAFF. CDR3 DNA: TGCGCCAGCAGCCCCTACGAGAACACTGAAGCTTTCTTT. This sequence joins TRBV4-3 and TRBJ1-1; no clear D. Germline values: CDR1 LGHNA, CDR2 YSLEER. Between the trimmed V and J ends, which lost 4 bases and 1 base, there was a span of 7 bases. The CDR3 runs to 13 residues.

The chain couples TRBV20-1 to TRBJ2-1, with a possible D match to TRBD1 (5 bases). V shed 2 bases and J shed 6 bases, with 14 bases lying between them. This CDR3 has 14 amino acids. The V gene's germline CDR1 is DFQATT and CDR2 SNEGSKA (reference sequence). CDR3 DNA: TGCAGTGCTAGAACAGGTGGGTTCGTCAATGAGCAGTTCTTC. The encoded protein is CSARTGGFVNEQFF.